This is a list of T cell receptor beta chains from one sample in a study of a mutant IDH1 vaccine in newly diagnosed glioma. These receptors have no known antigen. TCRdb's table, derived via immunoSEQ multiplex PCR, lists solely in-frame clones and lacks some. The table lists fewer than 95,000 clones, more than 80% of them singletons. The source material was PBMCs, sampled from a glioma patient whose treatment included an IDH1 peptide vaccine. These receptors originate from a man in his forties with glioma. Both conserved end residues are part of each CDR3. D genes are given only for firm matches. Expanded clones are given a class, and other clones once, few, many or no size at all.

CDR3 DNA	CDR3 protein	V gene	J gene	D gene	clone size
TGTGCCAGCAGCTCCCTCCGGGGACAGAGCTCTGGAAACACCATATATTTT	CASSSLRGQSSGNTIYF	TRBV7-9	TRBJ1-3	TRBD1	NA
TGCGCCAGCAGTTCTCTAGCGGCCACAGATACGCAGTATTTT	CASSSLAATDTQYF	TRBV5-1	TRBJ2-3	TRBD2	NA
TGTGCCAGCAGCCCAAACCGGGGAGGGTCCTACGAGCAGTACTTC	CASSPNRGGSYEQYF	TRBV11-2	TRBJ2-7	TRBD2	NA
TGTGCCAGCAGTTACTCGTTAGGGGGCAAGGAGCCCCAGCATTTT	CASSYSLGGKEPQHF	TRBV6-6	TRBJ1-5	TRBD1	NA
TGTGCCAGCAGCTTGCCGGGGACGACAATCTACGAGCAGTACTTC	CASSLPGTTIYEQYF	TRBV5-6	TRBJ2-7	NA	NA
TGTGCCAGCAGCTTAGGCGGGAGTAATGAGCAGTTCTTC	CASSLGGSNEQFF	TRBV11-2	TRBJ2-1	TRBD2	NA
TGTGCCAGCAGTTTGACAGGACCTACCTACGAGCAGTACTTC	CASSLTGPTYEQYF	TRBV28	TRBJ2-7	NA	NA
TGCAGCGTTTGGGGGGGGGAGCCTGGCTACACCTTC	CSVWGGEPGYTF	TRBV29-1	TRBJ1-2	NA	once
TGTGCCAGCAGCCAACAGGGGGGCTTCACCGGGGAGCTGTTTTTT	CASSQQGGFTGELFF	TRBV14	TRBJ2-2	NA	NA
TGCGCCAGTAGCCAACAGGGCAATGAGCAGTTCTTC	CASSQQGNEQFF	TRBV5-1	TRBJ2-1	NA	NA
TGTGCCAGCTCTCTAGCGGGACAGAACAATGAGCAGTTCTTC	CASSLAGQNNEQFF	TRBV18	TRBJ2-1	TRBD2	once
TGCGCCAGCAGCTTCGGGCCTAGCGGGAGCCGGGAGCAGTACTTC	CASSFGPSGSREQYF	TRBV5-1	TRBJ2-7	TRBD2	NA
TGTGCCAGCAGCTGGGACACCTCTGGGGCCAACGTCCTGACTTTC	CASSWDTSGANVLTF	TRBV5-6	TRBJ2-6	NA	NA
TGTGCCAGCAGCCAAGAGATTAATAGCTTACCAGGGTATTTCGCTGAAGCTTTCTTT	CASSQEINSLPGYFAEAFF	TRBV14	TRBJ1-1	NA	NA
TGTGCCTGGAGTCTACCGACAGGGTTGGAGGAGACCCAGTACTTC	CAWSLPTGLEETQYF	TRBV30	TRBJ2-5	TRBD1	NA
TGTGCCAGTAGAACCGGGACAGGGGCCTACAATGAGCAGTTCTTC	CASRTGTGAYNEQFF	TRBV19	TRBJ2-1	TRBD1	NA
TGTGCCATCAGTGACCTTGTTAGCGGGAGGGGTTCCTACGAGCAGTACTTC	CAISDLVSGRGSYEQYF	TRBV10-3	TRBJ2-7	TRBD2	NA
TGTGCCAGCAGTTGGGGGGGGACCCGACACGGCAACGTCCTGACTTTC	CASSWGGTRHGNVLTF	TRBV28	TRBJ2-6	TRBD2	once
TGTGCCAGCAGTGGGGGACGGACAGCGACCTACGAGCAGTACTTC	CASSGGRTATYEQYF	TRBV28	TRBJ2-7	NA	NA
TGTGCCAGCAGCTTAAGGGACCGCCTTTCAACTAATGAAAAACTGTTTTTT	CASSLRDRLSTNEKLFF	TRBV7-8	TRBJ1-4	NA	NA
TGTGCCAGCTCCCTCGGTAGCGGGATATACAATGAGCAGTTCTTC	CASSLGSGIYNEQFF	TRBV18	TRBJ2-1	TRBD2	NA
TGTGCCTGGACTCGGACAGGGGCCTACGAGCAGTACTTC	CAWTRTGAYEQYF	TRBV30	TRBJ2-7	TRBD1	few
TGTGCCAGCAGCGTAGGTCCAGGGTACGAGCAGTACTTC	CASSVGPGYEQYF	TRBV9	TRBJ2-7	NA	NA